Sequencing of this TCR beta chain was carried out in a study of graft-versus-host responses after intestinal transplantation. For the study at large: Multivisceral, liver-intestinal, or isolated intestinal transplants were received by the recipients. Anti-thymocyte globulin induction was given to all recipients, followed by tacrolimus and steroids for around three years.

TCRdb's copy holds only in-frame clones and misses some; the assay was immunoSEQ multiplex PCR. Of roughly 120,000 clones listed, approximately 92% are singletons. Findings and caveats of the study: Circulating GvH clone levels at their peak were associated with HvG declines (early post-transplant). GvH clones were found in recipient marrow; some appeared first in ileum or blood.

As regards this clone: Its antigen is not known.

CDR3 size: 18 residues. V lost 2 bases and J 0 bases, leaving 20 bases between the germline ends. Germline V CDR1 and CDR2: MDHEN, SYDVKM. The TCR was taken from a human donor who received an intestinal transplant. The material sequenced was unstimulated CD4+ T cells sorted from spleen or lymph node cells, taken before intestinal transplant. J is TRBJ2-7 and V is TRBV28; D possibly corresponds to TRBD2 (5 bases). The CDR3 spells CASSLPPLDFLSSYEQYF. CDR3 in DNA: TGTGCCAGCAGTTTACCCCCCCTGGACTTCCTAAGCTCCTACGAGCAGTACTTC.